This T cell receptor beta chain was captured by sequencing in a study of OX40 agonist ivuxolimab in advanced cancers. Looking at the study overall: Patients were treated with ivuxolimab, an agonistic anti-OX40 (CD134) antibody.

Notes on this clone: Its antigen remains unknown.

The CDR3 extends over 14 amino acids. The V gene's germline CDR1 is MNHEY and CDR2 SVGAGI. V trimming: 6 bases; J trimming: 3 bases; junction bases outside the gene matches: 4. The data were produced by immunoSEQ multiplex PCR, yet TCRdb's version contains in-frame clones alone and is incomplete. The profile shows about 85,000 clones, around 80% of them singletons. Study-wide results and limits: By week 6 at 0.1 to 3.0 mg/kg, blood CD4+ and CD8+ T cells had expanded clonally.

Blood sampling took place at baseline, cycle 4 day 1, and cycle 7 day 1. This receptor was obtained from an adult with an advanced solid tumor such as melanoma, head and neck, liver or kidney cancer. This sequence joins TRBV6-5 and TRBJ2-7, with 11 bases lining up with TRBD1. The source material was CD4+ or CD8+ T cells sorted from blood, sampled in a trial of the OX40 agonist ivuxolimab. The CDR3: CASSPGQGVYEQYF. The CDR3, as DNA: TGTGCCAGCAGCCCGGGACAGGGGGTCTACGAGCAGTACTTC.